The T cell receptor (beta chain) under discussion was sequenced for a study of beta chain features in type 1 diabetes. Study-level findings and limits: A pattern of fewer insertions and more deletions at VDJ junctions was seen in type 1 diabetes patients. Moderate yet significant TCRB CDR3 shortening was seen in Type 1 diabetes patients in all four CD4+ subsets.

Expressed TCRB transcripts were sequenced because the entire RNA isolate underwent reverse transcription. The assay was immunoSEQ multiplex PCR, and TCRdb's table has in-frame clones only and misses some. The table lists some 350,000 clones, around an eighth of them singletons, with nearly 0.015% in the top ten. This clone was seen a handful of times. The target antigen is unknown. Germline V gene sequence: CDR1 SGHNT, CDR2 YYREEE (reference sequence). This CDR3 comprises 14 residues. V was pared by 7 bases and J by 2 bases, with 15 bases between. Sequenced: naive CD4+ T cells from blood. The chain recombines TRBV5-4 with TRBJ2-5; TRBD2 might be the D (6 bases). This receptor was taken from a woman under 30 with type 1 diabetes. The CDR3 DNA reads TGTGCCAGCGGACCGGGACTGCAACAAGAGACCCAGTACTTC. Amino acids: CASGPGLQQETQYF.